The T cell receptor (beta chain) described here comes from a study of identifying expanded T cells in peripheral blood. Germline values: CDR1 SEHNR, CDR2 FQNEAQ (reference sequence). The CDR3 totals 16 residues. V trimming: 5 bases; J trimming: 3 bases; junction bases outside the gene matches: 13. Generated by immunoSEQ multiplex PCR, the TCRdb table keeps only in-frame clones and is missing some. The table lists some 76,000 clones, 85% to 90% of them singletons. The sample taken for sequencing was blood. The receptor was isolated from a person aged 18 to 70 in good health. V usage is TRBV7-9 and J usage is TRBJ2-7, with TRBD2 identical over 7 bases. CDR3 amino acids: CASSPPGGSAFYEQYF. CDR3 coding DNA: TGTGCCAGCAGCCCCCCCGGCGGGAGCGCTTTCTACGAGCAGTACTTC.